This T cell receptor (beta chain) is drawn from a study of blood T cells in healthy people across ages. Study findings and constraints: Across the age range, TCR beta diversity per million T cells fell in a roughly linear way.

A J-beta primer mix and a sample-barcoded 5' primer were used in a second PCR of about 7 to 12 cycles. One entry per CDR3 protein results from TCRdb running MiXCR on the 5' RACE reads. The sample holds under 850,000 distinct CDR3 sequences, around 36% seen once. Looked up from germline, CDR1 is SGHAT and CDR2 is FQNNGV. CDR3 size: 15 residues. V gave up 4 bases and J gave up 1 base; unmatched junction bases: 5. This clonotype was seen only a few times. As yet, its antigen is unknown. This chain links TRBV11-2 with TRBJ2-3; 7 bases line up with TRBD2. The TCR sequence derives from a man between 18 and 35 years old in good health. Sequencing was carried out using blood. The CDR3 bases are TGTGCCAGCAGCTCCCTCAGCGGGGGCACAGATACGCAGTATTTT. It codes for CASSSLSGGTDTQYF.